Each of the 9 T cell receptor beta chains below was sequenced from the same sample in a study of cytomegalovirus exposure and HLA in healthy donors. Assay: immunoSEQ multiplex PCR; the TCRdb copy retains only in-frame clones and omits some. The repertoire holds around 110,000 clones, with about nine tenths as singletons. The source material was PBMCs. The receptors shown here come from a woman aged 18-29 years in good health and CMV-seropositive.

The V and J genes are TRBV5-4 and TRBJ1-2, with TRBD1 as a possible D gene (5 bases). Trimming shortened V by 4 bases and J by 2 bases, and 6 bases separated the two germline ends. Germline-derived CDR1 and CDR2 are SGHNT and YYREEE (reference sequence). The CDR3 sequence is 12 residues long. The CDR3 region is CASSGANYGYTF. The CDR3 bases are TGTGCCAGCAGCGGGGCAAACTATGGCTACACCTTC.

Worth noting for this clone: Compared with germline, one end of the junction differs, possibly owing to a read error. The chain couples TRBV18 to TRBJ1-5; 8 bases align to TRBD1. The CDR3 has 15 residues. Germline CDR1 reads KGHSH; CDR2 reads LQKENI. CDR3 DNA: TGTGCCAGCTCACCGACAGGGGCGAGGAATCGGCCCCAGCATTTT. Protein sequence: CASSPTGARNRPQHF.

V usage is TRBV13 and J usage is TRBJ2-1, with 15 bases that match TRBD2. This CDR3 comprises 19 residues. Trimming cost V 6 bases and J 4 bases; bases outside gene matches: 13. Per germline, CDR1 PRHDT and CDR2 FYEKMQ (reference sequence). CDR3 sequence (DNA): TGTGCCAGCAGTTCCCCGGGACTAGCGGGGGGAGGGGGATACAATGAGCAGTTCTTC. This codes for CASSSPGLAGGGGYNEQFF.

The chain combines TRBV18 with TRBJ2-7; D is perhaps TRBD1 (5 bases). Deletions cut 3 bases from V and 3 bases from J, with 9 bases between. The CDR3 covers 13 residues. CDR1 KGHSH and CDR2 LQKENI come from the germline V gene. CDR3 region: CASSPQGYYEQYF. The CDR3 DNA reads TGTGCCAGCTCACCCCAGGGATACTACGAGCAGTACTTC.

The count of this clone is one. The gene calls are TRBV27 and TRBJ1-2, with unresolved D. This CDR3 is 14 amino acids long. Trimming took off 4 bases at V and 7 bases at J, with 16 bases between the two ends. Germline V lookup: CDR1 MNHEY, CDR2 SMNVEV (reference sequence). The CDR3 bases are TGTGCCAGCAGTTCCCCCAGAACAGTATCTGGCTACACCTTC. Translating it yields CASSSPRTVSGYTF.

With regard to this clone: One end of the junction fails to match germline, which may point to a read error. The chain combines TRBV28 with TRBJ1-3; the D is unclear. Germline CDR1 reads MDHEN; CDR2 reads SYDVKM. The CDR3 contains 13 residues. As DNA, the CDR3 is TGTGCCAGCAGGCTGCCTTTTGGAGACACCATATATTTT. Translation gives CASRLPFGDTIYF.

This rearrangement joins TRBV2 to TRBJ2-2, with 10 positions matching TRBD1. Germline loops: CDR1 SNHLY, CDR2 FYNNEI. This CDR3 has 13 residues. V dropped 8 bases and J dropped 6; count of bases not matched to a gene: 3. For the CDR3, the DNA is TGTGCCAGCCTCGGACAGGGGGCCGGGGAGCTGTTTTTT. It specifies CASLGQGAGELFF.

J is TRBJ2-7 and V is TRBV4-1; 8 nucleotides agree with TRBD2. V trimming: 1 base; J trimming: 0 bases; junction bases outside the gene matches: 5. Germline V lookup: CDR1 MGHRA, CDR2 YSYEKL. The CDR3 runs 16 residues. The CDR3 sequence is CASSQVVAGHSYEQYF. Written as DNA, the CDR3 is TGCGCCAGCAGCCAAGTTGTAGCGGGGCACTCCTACGAGCAGTACTTC.

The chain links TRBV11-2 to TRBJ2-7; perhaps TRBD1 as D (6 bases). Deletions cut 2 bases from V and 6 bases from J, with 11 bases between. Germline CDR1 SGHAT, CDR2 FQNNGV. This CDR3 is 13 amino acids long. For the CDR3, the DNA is TGTGCCAGCAGCTTAAGACAGGTACGCGAGCAGTACGTC. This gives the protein CASSLRQVREQYV.